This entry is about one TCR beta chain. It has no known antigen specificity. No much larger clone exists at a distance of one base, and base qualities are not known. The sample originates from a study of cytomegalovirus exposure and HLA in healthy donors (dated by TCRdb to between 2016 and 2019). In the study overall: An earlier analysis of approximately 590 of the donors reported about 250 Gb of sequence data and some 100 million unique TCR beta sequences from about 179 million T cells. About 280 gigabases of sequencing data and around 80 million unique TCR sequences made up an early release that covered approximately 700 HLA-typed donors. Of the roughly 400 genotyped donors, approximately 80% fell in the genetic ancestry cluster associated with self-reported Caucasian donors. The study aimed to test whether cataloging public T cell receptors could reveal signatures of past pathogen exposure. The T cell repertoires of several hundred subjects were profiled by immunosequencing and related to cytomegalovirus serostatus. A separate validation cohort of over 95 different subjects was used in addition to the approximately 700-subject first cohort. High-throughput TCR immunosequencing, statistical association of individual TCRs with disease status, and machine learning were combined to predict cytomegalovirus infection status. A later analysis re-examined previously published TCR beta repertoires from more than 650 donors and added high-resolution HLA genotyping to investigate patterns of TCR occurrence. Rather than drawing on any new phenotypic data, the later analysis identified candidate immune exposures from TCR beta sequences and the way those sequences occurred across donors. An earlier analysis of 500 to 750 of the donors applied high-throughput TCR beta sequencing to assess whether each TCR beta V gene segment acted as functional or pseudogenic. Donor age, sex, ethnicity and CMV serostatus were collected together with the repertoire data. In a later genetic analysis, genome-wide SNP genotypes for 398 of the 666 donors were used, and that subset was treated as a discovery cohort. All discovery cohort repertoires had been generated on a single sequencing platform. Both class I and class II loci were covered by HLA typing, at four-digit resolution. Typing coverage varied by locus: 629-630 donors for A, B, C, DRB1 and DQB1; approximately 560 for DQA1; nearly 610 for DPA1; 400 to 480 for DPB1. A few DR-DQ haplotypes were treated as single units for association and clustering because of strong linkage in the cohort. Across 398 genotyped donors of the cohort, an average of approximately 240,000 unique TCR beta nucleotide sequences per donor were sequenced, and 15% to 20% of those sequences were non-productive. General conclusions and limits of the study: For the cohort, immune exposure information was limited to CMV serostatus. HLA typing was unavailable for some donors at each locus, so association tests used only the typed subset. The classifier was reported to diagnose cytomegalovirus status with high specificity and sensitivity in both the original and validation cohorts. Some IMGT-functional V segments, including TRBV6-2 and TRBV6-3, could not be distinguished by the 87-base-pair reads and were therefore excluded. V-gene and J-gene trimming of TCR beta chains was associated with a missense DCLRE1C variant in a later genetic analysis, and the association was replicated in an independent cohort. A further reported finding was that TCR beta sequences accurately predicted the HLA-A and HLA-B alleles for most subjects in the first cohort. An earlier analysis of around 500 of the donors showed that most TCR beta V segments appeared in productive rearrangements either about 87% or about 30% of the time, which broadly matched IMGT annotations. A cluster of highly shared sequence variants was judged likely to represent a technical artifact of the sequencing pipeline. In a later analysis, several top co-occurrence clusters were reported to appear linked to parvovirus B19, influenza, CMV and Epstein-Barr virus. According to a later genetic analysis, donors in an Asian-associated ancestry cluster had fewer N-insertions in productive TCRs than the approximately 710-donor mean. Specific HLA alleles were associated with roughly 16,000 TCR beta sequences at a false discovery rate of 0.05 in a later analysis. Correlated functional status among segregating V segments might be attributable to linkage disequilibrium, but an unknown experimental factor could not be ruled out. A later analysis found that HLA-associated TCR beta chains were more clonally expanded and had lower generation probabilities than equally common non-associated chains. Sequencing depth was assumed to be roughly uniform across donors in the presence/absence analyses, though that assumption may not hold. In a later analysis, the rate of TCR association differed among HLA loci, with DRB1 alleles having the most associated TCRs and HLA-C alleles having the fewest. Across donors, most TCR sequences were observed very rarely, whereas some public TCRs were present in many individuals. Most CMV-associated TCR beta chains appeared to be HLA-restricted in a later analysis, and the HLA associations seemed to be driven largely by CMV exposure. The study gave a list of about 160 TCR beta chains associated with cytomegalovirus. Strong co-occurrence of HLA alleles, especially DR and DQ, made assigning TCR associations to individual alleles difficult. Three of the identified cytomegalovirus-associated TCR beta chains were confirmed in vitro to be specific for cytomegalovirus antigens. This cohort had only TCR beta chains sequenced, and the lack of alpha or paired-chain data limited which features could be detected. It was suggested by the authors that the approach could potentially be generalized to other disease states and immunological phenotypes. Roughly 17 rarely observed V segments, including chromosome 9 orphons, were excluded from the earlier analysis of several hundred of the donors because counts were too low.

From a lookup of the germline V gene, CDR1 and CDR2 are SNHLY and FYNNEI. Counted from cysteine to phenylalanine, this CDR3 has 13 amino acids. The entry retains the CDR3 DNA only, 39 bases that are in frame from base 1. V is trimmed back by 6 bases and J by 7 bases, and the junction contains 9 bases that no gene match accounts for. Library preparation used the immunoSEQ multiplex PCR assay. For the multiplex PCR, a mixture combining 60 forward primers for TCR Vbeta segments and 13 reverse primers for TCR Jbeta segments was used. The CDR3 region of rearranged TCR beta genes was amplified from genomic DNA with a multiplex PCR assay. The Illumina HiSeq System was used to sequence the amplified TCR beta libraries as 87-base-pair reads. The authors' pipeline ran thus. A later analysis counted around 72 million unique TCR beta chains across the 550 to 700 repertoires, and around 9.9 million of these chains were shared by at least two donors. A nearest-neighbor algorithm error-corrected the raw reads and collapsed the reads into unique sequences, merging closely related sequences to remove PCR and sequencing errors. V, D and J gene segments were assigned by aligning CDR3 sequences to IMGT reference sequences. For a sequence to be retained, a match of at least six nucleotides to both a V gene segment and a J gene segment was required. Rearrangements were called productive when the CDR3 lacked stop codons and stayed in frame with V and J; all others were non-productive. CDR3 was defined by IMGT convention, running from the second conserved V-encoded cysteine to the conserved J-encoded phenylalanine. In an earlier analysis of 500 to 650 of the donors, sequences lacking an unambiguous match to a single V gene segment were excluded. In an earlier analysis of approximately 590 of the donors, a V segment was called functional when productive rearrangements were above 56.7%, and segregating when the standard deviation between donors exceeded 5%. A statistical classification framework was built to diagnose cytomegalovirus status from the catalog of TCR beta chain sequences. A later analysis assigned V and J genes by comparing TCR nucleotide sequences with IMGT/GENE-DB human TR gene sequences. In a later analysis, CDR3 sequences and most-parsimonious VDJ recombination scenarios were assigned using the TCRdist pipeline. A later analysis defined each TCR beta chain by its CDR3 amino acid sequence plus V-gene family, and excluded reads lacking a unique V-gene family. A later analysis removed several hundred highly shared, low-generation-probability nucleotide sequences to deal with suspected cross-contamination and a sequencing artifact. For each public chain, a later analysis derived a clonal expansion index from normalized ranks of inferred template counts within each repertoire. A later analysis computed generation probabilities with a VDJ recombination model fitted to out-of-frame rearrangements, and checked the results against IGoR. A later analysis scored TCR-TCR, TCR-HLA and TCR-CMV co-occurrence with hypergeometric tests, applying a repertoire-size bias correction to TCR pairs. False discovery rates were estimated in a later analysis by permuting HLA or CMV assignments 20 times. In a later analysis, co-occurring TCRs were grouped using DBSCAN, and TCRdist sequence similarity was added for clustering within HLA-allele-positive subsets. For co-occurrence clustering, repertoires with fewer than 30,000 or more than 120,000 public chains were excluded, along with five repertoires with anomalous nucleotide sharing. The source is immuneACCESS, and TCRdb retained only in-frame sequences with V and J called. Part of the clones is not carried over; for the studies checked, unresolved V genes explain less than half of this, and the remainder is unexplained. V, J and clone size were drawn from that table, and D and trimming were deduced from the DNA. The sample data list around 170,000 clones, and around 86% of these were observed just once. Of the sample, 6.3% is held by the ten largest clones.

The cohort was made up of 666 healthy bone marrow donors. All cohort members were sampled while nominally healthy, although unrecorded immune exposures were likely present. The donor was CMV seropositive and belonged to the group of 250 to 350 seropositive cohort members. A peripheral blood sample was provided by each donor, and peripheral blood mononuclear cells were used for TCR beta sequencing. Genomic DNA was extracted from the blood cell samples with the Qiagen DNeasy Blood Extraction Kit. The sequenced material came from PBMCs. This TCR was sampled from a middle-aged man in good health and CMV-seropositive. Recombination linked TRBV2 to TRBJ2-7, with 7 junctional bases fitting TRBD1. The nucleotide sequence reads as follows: TGTGCCAGCAGGGGGGACAGAGGAAGGGAGCAGTACTTC. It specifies CASRGDRGREQYF.